What follows describes a single T cell receptor beta chain. Its target is unknown. The PCR employed 60 Vbeta primers together with 13 Jbeta primers. Some clones are missing from TCRdb's copy, which holds only in-frame ones; the method was immunoSEQ multiplex PCR. This table holds approximately 150,000 clones, around 82% found once. These data originate in a study of cytomegalovirus exposure and HLA in healthy donors. Overall study results and limits: Across donors, sequencing depth was assumed by presence/absence analyses to be roughly uniform. A previous analysis found most TCR beta V segments productive roughly 87% or roughly 30% of the time.

CDR1 and CDR2 from the germline V gene are MGHRA and YSYEKL. The ends lost 4 bases at V and 6 bases at J; junction bases unmatched: 7. The CDR3 sequence is 14 residues long. Sequencing was done on a sample of PBMCs. The chain joins TRBV4-1 to TRBJ2-7; 9 bases map to TRBD1. This receptor was taken from a woman aged 45 to 65 in good health and CMV-seropositive. In DNA, the CDR3 is TGCGCCAGCAGCCGCCAGGACAGGGGTGCCGAGCAGTACTTC. Its protein product is CASSRQDRGAEQYF.